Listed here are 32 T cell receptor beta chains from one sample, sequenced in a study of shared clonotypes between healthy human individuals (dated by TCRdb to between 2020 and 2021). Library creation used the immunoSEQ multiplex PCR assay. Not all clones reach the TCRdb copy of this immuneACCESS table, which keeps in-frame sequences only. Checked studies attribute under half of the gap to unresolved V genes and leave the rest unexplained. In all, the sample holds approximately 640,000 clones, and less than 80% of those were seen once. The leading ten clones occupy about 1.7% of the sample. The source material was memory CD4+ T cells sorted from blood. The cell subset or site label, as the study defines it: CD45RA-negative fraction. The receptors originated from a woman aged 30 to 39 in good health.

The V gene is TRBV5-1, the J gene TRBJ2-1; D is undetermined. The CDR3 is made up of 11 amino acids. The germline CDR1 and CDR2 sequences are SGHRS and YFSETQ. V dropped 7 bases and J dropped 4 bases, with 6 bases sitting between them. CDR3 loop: CASQQYNEQFF. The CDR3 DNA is TGCGCCAGCCAGCAGTACAATGAGCAGTTCTTC. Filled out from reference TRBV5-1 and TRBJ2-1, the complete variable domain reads KAGVTQTPRYLIKTRGQQVTLSCSPISGHRSVSWYQQTPGQGLQFLFEYFSETQRNKGNFPGRFSGRQFSNSRSEMNVSTLELGDSALYLCASQQYNEQFFGPGTRLTVL.

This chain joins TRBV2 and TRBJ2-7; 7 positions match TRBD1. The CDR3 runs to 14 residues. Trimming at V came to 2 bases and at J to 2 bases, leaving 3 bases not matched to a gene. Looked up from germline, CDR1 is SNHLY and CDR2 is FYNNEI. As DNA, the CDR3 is TGTGCCAGCAGTGAACAGGGGGTAACCTACGAGCAGTACTTC. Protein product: CASSEQGVTYEQYF.

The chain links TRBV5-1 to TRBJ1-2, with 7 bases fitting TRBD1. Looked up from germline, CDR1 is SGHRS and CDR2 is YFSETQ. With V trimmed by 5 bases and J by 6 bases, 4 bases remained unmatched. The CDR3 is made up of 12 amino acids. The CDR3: CASRQDRNGYTF. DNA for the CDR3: TGCGCCAGCAGACAGGACAGGAATGGCTACACCTTC. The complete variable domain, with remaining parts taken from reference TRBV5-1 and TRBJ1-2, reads KAGVTQTPRYLIKTRGQQVTLSCSPISGHRSVSWYQQTPGQGLQFLFEYFSETQRNKGNFPGRFSGRQFSNSRSEMNVSTLELGDSALYLCASRQDRNGYTFGSGTRLTVV.

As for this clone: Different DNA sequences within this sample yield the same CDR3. The CDR3 nucleotides are TGTGCCAGCAGCTTAGGTGCTGATTTTCAAGAGACCCAGTACTTC. This codes for CASSLGADFQETQYF. This chain links TRBV7-9 with TRBJ2-5; D remains ambiguous. CDR3 length: 15 amino acids. V was cut by 1 base and J by 2 bases, with 11 bases left in between. Germline V gene data show CDR1 as SEHNR and CDR2 as FQNEAQ (reference sequence).

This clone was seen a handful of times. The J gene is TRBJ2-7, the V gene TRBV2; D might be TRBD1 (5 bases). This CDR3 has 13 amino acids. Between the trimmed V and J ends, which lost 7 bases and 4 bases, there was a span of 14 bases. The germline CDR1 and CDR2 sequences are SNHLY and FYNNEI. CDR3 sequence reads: CASKGQAKYEQYF. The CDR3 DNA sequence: TGTGCCAGCAAGGGGCAAGCGAAGTACGAGCAGTACTTC. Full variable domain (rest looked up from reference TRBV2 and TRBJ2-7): EPEVTQTPSHQVTQMGQEVILRCVPISNHLYFYWYRQILGQKVEFLVSFYNNEISEKSEIFDDQFSVERPDGSNFTLKIRSTKLEDSAMYFCASKGQAKYEQYFGPGTRLTVT.

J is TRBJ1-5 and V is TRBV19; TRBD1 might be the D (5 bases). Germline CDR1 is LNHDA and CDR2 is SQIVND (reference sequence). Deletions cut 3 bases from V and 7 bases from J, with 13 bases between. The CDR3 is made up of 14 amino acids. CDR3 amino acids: CASSIPGAGQPQHF. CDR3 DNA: TGTGCCAGTAGTATCCCTGGGGCCGGGCAGCCCCAGCATTTT.

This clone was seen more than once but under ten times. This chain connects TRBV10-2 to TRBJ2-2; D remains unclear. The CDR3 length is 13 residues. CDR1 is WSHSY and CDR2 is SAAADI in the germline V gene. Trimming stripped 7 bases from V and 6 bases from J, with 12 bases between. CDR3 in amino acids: CASNWKIPGELFF. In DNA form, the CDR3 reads TGCGCCAGCAATTGGAAGATCCCCGGGGAGCTGTTTTTT.

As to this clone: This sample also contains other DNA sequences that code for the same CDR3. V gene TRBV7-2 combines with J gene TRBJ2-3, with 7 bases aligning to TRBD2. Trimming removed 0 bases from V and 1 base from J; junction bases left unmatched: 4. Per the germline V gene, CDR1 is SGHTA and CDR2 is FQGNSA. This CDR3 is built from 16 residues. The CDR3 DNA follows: TGTGCCAGCAGCTTAGCGGCGGGAGTCGGCACAGATACGCAGTATTTT. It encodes CASSLAAGVGTDTQYF.

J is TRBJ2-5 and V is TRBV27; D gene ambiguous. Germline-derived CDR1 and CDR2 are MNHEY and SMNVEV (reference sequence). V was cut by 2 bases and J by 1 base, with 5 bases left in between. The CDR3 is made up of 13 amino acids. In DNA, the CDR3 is TGTGCCAGCAGTTTAGAACGCCAAGAGACCCAGTACTTC. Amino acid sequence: CASSLERQETQYF.

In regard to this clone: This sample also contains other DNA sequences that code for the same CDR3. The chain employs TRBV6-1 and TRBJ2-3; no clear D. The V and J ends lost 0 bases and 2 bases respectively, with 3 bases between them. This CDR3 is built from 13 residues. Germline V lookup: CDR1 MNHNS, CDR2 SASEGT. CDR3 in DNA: TGTGCCAGCAGTGAAGCCCCCACAGATACGCAGTATTTT. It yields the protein CASSEAPTDTQYF.

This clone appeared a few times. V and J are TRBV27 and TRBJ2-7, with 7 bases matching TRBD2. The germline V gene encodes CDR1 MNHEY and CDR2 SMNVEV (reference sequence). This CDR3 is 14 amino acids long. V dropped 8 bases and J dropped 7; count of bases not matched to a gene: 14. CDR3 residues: CASGVSGTPQEQYF. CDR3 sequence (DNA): TGTGCCAGCGGAGTGAGCGGGACGCCCCAAGAGCAGTACTTC.

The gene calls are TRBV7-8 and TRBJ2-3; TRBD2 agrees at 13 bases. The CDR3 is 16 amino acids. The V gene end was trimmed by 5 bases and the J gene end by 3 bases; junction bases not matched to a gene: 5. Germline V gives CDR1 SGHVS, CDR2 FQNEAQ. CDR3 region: CASSPWTSGSTDTQYF. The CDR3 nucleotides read TGTGCCAGCAGCCCATGGACTAGCGGGAGTACAGATACGCAGTATTTT.

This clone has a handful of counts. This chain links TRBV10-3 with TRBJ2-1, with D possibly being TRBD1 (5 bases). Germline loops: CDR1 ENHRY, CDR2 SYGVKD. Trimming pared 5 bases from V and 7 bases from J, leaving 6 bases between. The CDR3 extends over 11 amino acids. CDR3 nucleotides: TGTGCCATCAGTCAGGGTAATGAGCAGTTCTTC. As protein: CAISQGNEQFF.

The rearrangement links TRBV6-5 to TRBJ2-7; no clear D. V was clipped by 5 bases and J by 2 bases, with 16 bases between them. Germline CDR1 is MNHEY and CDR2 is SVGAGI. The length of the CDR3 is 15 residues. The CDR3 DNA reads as TGTGCCAGCAGTCCCTCTCTTGCCCCTACCTACGAGCAGTACTTC. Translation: CASSPSLAPTYEQYF.

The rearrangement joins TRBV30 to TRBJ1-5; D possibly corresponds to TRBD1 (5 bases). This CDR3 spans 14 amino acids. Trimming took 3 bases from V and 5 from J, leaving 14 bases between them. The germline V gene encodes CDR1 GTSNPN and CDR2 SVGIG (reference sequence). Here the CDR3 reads CAWSVAGIYQPQHF. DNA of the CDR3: TGTGCCTGGAGCGTAGCAGGGATCTATCAGCCCCAGCATTTT.

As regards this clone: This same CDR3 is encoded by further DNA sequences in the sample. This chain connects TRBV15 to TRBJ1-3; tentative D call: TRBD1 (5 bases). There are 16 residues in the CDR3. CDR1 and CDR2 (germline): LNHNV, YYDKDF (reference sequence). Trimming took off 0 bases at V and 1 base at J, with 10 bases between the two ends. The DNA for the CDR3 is TGTGCCACCAGCAGAGATAGGGGACCTTCTGGAAACACCATATATTTT. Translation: CATSRDRGPSGNTIYF.

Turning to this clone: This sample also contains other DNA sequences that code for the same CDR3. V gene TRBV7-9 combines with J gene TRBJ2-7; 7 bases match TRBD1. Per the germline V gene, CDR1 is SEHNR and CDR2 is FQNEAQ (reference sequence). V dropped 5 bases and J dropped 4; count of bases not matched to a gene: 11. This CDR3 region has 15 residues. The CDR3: CASSLTRQGEYEQYF. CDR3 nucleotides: TGTGCCAGCAGCCTCACGCGGCAGGGGGAGTACGAGCAGTACTTC. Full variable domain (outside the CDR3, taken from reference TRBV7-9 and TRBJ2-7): DTGVSQNPRHKITKRGQNVTFRCDPISEHNRLYWYRQTLGQGPEFLTYFQNEAQLEKSRLLSDRFSAERPKGSFSTLEIQRTEQGDSAMYLCASSLTRQGEYEQYFGPGTRLTVT.

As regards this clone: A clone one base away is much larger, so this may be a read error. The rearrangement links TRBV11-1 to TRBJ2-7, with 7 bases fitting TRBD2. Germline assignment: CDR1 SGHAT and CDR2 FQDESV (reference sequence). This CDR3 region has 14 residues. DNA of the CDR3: TGTGTCAGCAGCCTCCAGCGGGACTCCTACGAGCAGTACTTC. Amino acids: CVSSLQRDSYEQYF.

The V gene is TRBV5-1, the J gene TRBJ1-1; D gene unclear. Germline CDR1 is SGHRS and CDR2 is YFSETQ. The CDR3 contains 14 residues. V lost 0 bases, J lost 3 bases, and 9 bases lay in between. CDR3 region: CASSLVSEDTEAFF. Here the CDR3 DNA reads TGCGCCAGCAGCTTGGTCTCGGAGGACACTGAAGCTTTCTTT. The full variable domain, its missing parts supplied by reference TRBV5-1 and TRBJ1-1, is KAGVTQTPRYLIKTRGQQVTLSCSPISGHRSVSWYQQTPGQGLQFLFEYFSETQRNKGNFPGRFSGRQFSNSRSEMNVSTLELGDSALYLCASSLVSEDTEAFFGQGTRLTVV.

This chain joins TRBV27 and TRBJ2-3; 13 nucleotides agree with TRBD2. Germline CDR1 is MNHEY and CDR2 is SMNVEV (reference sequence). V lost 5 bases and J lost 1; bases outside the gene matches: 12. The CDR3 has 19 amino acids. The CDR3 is CASSKILAGGPLRTDTQYF. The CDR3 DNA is TGTGCCAGCAGTAAAATACTAGCGGGAGGGCCCCTCCGCACAGATACGCAGTATTTT.

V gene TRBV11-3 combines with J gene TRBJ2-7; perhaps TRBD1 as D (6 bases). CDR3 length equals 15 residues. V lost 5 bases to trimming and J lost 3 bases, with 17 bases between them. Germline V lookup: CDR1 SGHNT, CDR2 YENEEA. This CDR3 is CASSPGAGGIYEQYF. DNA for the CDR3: TGTGCCAGCAGCCCAGGGGCTGGCGGAATCTACGAGCAGTACTTC.

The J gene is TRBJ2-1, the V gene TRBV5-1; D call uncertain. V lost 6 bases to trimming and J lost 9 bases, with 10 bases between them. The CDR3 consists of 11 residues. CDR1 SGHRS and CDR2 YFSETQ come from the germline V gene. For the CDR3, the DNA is TGCGCCAGCATAGGTTCTAGTGAGCAGTTCTTC. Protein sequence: CASIGSSEQFF.

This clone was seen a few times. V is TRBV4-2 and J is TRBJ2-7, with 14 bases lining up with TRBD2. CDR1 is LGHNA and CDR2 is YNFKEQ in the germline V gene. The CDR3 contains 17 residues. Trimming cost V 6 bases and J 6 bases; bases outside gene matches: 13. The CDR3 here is CASSQRGTSGSTLEQYF. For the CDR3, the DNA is TGTGCCAGCAGTCAACGGGGGACTAGCGGGAGTACCCTCGAGCAGTACTTC.

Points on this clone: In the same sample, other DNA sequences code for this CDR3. The CDR3 loop is CATSRGDRGYGYTF. CDR3 bases: TGTGCCACCAGCAGAGGGGACAGGGGCTATGGCTACACCTTC. The rearrangement uses TRBV15 and TRBJ1-2, with 10 bases identical to TRBD1. J gave up 4 bases and V 1 base, and 0 bases lay outside the gene matches. Per germline, CDR1 LNHNV and CDR2 YYDKDF (reference sequence). CDR3 length: 14 residues.

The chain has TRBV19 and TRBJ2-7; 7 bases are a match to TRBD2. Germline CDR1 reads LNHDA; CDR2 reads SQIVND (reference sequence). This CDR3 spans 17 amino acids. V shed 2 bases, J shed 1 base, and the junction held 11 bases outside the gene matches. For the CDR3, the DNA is TGTGCCAGTAGTATACACCCAGCGGGAATAACATCCTACGAGCAGTACTTC. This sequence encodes CASSIHPAGITSYEQYF.

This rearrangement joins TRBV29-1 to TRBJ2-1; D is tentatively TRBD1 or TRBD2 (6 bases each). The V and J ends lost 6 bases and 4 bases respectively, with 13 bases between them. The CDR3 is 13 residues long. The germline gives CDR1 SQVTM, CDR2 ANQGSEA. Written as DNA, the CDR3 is TGCAGCGTCAGGGGACTTTTATACAATGAGCAGTTCTTC. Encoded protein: CSVRGLLYNEQFF.

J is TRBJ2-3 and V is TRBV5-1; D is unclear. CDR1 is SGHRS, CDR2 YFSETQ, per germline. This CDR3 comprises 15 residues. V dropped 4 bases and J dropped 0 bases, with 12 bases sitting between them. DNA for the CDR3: TGCGCCAGCAGCCCGCAGCCTTCTAGCACAGATACGCAGTATTTT. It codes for CASSPQPSSTDTQYF.

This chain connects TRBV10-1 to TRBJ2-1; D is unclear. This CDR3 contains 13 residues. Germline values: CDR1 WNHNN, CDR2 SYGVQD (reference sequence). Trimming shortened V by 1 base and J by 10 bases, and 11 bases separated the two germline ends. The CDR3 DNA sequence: TGCGCCAGCAGTGAGTGGCAGGCCGGAGAGCAGTTCTTC. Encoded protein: CASSEWQAGEQFF.

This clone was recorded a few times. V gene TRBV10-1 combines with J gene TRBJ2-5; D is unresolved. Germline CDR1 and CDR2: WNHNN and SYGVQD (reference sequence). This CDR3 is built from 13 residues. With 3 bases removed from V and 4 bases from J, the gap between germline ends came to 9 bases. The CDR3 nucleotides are TGCGCCAGCAGTGACAGGATCGGAGAGACCCAGTACTTC. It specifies CASSDRIGETQYF.

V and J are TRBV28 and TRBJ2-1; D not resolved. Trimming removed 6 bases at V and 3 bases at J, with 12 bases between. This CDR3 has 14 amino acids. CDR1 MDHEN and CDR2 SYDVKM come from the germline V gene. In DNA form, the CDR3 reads TGTGCCAGCAGCCAAACTGGGATCTACAATGAGCAGTTCTTC. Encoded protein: CASSQTGIYNEQFF.

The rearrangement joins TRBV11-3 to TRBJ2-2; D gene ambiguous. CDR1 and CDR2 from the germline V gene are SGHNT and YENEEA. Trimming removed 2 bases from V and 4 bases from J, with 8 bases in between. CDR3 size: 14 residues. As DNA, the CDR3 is TGTGCCAGCAGCTTAACCCCCCTCACCGGGGAGCTGTTTTTT. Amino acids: CASSLTPLTGELFF. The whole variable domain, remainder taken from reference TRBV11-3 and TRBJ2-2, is EAGVVQSPRYKIIEKKQPVAFWCNPISGHNTLYWYLQNLGQGPELLIRYENEEAVDDSQLPKDRFSAERLKGVDSTLKIQPAELGDSAVYLCASSLTPLTGELFFGEGSRLTVL.

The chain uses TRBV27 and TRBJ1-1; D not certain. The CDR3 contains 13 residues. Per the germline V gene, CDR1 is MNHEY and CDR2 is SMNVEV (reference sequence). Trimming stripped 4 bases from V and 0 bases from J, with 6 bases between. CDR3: CASSYRVNTEAFF. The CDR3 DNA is TGTGCCAGCAGTTACCGGGTGAACACTGAAGCTTTCTTT.